These T cell receptor beta chains were read from a single sample in a study of shared clonotypes between healthy human individuals. Produced via immunoSEQ multiplex PCR; TCRdb's table is partial and in-frame only. Altogether about 2.1 million clones are present, 85% to 95% being singletons, with the ten largest covering about 1.7%. The sample was naive CD8+ T cells from PBMCs. These receptor sequences come from a man aged 18 to 29 in good health. Some clones in this sample may be carry-over from other donors' samples. Each CDR3 is given with its conserved first and last residue. Fields, in order: CDR3 DNA, CDR3 protein, D gene, clone size, J gene, V gene. The D gene is left open where the match is weak. Not all rows give a size; the values are once, few, many and, for expanded clones, a class.

CDR3nt: TGTGCCAGCAGGCCCCTGGGGTTTAGCTATGGCTACACCTTC
CDR3aa: CASRPLGFSYGYTF
d_gene: .
abundance: .
j_gene: TRBJ1-2
v_gene: TRBV13

CDR3nt: TGTGCCAGTATAGACAGTTATAGCAATCAGCCCCAGCATTTT
CDR3aa: CASIDSYSNQPQHF
d_gene: .
abundance: once
j_gene: TRBJ1-5
v_gene: TRBV19

CDR3nt: TGTGCCAGCAGCTTAGGGGGACTAGATCAACTTCTGGCTGAGCAGTTCTTC
CDR3aa: CASSLGGLDQLLAEQFF
d_gene: TRBD2
abundance: .
j_gene: TRBJ2-1
v_gene: TRBV11-2

CDR3nt: TGTGCCAGTAGTGCCCCTTCACCGGGACGGATATTTGATGGCTACACCTTC
CDR3aa: CASSAPSPGRIFDGYTF
d_gene: .
abundance: .
j_gene: TRBJ1-2
v_gene: TRBV19

CDR3nt: TGCGCCAGCAGCCCTGCGGTGCTCCCCACAGATACGCAGTATTTT
CDR3aa: CASSPAVLPTDTQYF
d_gene: .
abundance: .
j_gene: TRBJ2-3
v_gene: TRBV5-1

CDR3nt: TGTGCCAGCAGCTTACCCCCCCTAGCGGGAGCTACAGATACGCAGTATTTT
CDR3aa: CASSLPPLAGATDTQYF
d_gene: TRBD2
abundance: .
j_gene: TRBJ2-3
v_gene: TRBV7-9

CDR3nt: TGTGCCACCAGGGGGCCGTCCTACGAGCAGTACTTC
CDR3aa: CATRGPSYEQYF
d_gene: .
abundance: .
j_gene: TRBJ2-7
v_gene: TRBV15

CDR3nt: TGTGCCAGCAGCGTAGAACCGGTTAGCACAGATACGCAGTATTTT
CDR3aa: CASSVEPVSTDTQYF
d_gene: .
abundance: .
j_gene: TRBJ2-3
v_gene: TRBV9

CDR3nt: TGTGCCAGCTCCCCACGAAACACTGAAGCTTTCTTT
CDR3aa: CASSPRNTEAFF
d_gene: .
abundance: few
j_gene: TRBJ1-1
v_gene: TRBV18

CDR3nt: TGTGCCAGCAGTTTTTTTACTAGCGGGAGGGTCGACGAGCAGTACTTC
CDR3aa: CASSFFTSGRVDEQYF
d_gene: TRBD2
abundance: .
j_gene: TRBJ2-7
v_gene: TRBV27

CDR3nt: TGTGCCAGCAGCTTGGGGACAGGGAATTCACCCCTCCACTTT
CDR3aa: CASSLGTGNSPLHF
d_gene: TRBD1
abundance: once
j_gene: TRBJ1-6
v_gene: TRBV5-5

CDR3nt: TGTGCCAGCAGCTTAGGACGGAAAGTTAGCACTGAAGCTTTCTTT
CDR3aa: CASSLGRKVSTEAFF
d_gene: .
abundance: .
j_gene: TRBJ1-1
v_gene: TRBV11-2

CDR3nt: TGCGCCAGCAGCTTGGCTGGGGCGAGGAACACTGAAGCTTTCTTT
CDR3aa: CASSLAGARNTEAFF
d_gene: .
abundance: .
j_gene: TRBJ1-1
v_gene: TRBV5-1

CDR3nt: TGTGCCAGCAGCTCGGATACAGGGACGAAGGCCTACGAGCAGTACTTC
CDR3aa: CASSSDTGTKAYEQYF
d_gene: .
abundance: .
j_gene: TRBJ2-7
v_gene: TRBV11-3

CDR3nt: TGTGCCAGCAGCGTACTATCGGGAGGGTCCTACAATGAGCAGTTCTTC
CDR3aa: CASSVLSGGSYNEQFF
d_gene: TRBD2
abundance: .
j_gene: TRBJ2-1
v_gene: TRBV9

CDR3nt: TGTGCCAGCAGTTTGGGGCCGGGGTCCGGGGACAATGAGCAGTTCTTC
CDR3aa: CASSLGPGSGDNEQFF
d_gene: .
abundance: .
j_gene: TRBJ2-1
v_gene: TRBV27

CDR3nt: TGTGCCAGCAGTCCCGATCAGCCCCAGCATTTT
CDR3aa: CASSPDQPQHF
d_gene: .
abundance: .
j_gene: TRBJ1-5
v_gene: TRBV27

CDR3nt: TGTGCCTGGCGGGGTGAAAAACTGTTTTTT
CDR3aa: CAWRGEKLFF
d_gene: .
abundance: .
j_gene: TRBJ1-4
v_gene: TRBV30

CDR3nt: TGTGCCAGCAGCCCAGGGACTAGCGGCTACTCCTACAATGAGCAGTTCTTC
CDR3aa: CASSPGTSGYSYNEQFF
d_gene: TRBD2
abundance: .
j_gene: TRBJ2-1
v_gene: TRBV11-2

CDR3nt: TGTGCCAGCAGCCAAGGACAGCCTAATGAAAAACTGTTTTTT
CDR3aa: CASSQGQPNEKLFF
d_gene: .
abundance: .
j_gene: TRBJ1-4
v_gene: TRBV6-5